This TCR beta chain was found in a study of cytomegalovirus exposure and HLA in healthy donors. Overall study results and limits: Within an earlier analysis, most TCR beta V segments proved productive either about 90% or about 30% of the time.

The V gene's germline CDR1 is SGDLS and CDR2 YYNGEE. This CDR3 comprises 13 residues. Trimming left V 4 bases short and J 4 bases short, with 11 bases between. PCR was performed using 60 Vbeta and 13 Jbeta primers. Original handling: There were around 80 million unique TCR beta chains by a later count, and approximately 12 million of them were shared. Assay used: immunoSEQ multiplex PCR; TCRdb lists only in-frame clones, some missing. V and J calls and clone size follow that table, whereas D and trimming were derived from the DNA. This sample has 60,000 or so clones, with over 60% found just once. Concerning this clone itself: Its antigen is still unknown.

The TCR was taken from a man aged 50 to 59 in good health and CMV-seropositive. The sequenced material came from PBMCs. This rearrangement joins TRBV9 to TRBJ2-5; weak D call: TRBD1 (6 bases). CDR3: CASSPGQRETQYF. The CDR3 coding sequence is TGTGCCAGCAGCCCGGGACAAAGAGAGACCCAGTACTTC. Complete variable domain (other parts from reference TRBV9 and TRBJ2-5): DSGVTQTPKHLITATGQRVTLRCSPRSGDLSVYWYQQSLDQGLQFLIQYYNGEERAKGNILERFSAQQFPDLHSELNLSSLELGDSALYFCASSPGQRETQYFGPGTRLLVL.